This entry lists 26 T cell receptor beta chains sequenced from one sample in a study of T cell responses to AZD1222 COVID-19 vaccine. Repertoires were generated with immunoSEQ multiplex PCR, while TCRdb's copy carries only in-frame clones and drops some. The data show about 190,000 clones, approximately 92% seen once. The source was peripheral blood, collected on day 0 of AZD1222 vaccination. These receptors all stem from an adult in good health.

This chain joins TRBV6-2 or TRBV6-3 and TRBJ1-2; maybe TRBD1 (6 bases). V was shortened by 4 bases and J by 7 bases, with 22 bases between the two germline ends. Germline CDR1 MNHEY, CDR2 SVGEGT. This CDR3 comprises 16 residues. CDR3 sequence: CASSSSTTTGLRGYTF. The CDR3 DNA reads TGTGCCAGCAGTTCATCGACTACTACAGGGCTGCGTGGCTACACCTTC.

The V call is TRBV10-1, the J call TRBJ2-3; 12 bases match TRBD1. Germline-derived CDR1 and CDR2 are WNHNN and SYGVQD (reference sequence). This CDR3 contains 15 residues. V dropped 3 bases and J dropped 8; count of bases not matched to a gene: 6. The CDR3 sequence is CASSEGTGGLGTQYF. Written as DNA, the CDR3 is TGCGCCAGCAGTGAAGGGACAGGGGGCCTGGGTACGCAGTATTTT.

The V call is TRBV9, the J call TRBJ1-3, with a tentative D call TRBD1 (6 bases). The V gene's germline CDR1 is SGDLS and CDR2 YYNGEE. The CDR3 has 17 amino acids. V was cut by 3 bases and J by 2 bases, with 18 bases left in between. The CDR3, as DNA: TGTGCCAGCAGCGCCCAGATGGACAGATCCCCTGGAAACACCATATATTTT. The encoded protein is CASSAQMDRSPGNTIYF. Variable domain in full (rest from reference TRBV9 and TRBJ1-3): DSGVTQTPKHLITATGQRVTLRCSPRSGDLSVYWYQQSLDQGLQFLIQYYNGEERAKGNILERFSAQQFPDLHSELNLSSLELGDSALYFCASSAQMDRSPGNTIYFGEGSWLTVV.

This sequence joins TRBV7-3 and TRBJ1-1; D might be TRBD1 (5 bases). The CDR3 is 13 amino acids. Germline CDR1 reads SGHTA; CDR2 reads FQGTGA. V shed 11 bases and J shed 4 bases, with 17 bases lying between them. The CDR3 DNA follows: TGTGCCTCCGGCGGGGGTCTTAGCACTGAAGCTTTCTTT. The encoded protein is CASGGGLSTEAFF. The whole variable domain, remainder taken from reference TRBV7-3 and TRBJ1-1, is GAGVSQTPSNKVTEKGKYVELRCDPISGHTALYWYRQSLGQGPEFLIYFQGTGAADDSGLPNDRFFAVRPEGSVSTLKIQRTERGDSAVYLCASGGGLSTEAFFGQGTRLTVV.

J is TRBJ1-1 and V is TRBV18; D is undetermined. This CDR3 spans 14 amino acids. The V end was cut by 3 bases, the J end by 2 bases, with 10 bases between. CDR1 is KGHSH and CDR2 is LQKENI in the germline V gene. CDR3 in amino acids: CASSPLEGNTEAFF. The CDR3 DNA reads as TGTGCCAGCTCACCTCTGGAGGGAAACACTGAAGCTTTCTTT.

The chain has TRBV6-5 and TRBJ1-3; 8 nucleotides align to TRBD1. The CDR3 is 13 residues long. Trimming took 8 bases from V and 4 from J; bases not matched to a gene: 4. Germline V gene sequence: CDR1 MNHEY, CDR2 SVGAGI. CDR3 sequence (DNA): TGTGCCAGCGCGACAGGGGAGGGAAACACCATATATTTT. Translated, it gives CASATGEGNTIYF.

This clone has a handful of counts. The chain joins TRBV6-5 to TRBJ1-5; TRBD1 might be the D (5 bases). V lost 5 bases, J lost 6 bases, and 17 bases lay in between. Germline loops: CDR1 MNHEY, CDR2 SVGAGI. The CDR3 runs 15 residues. The DNA for the CDR3 is TGTGCCAGCAGTACGGGACGTTCGCCGGGTCAGCCCCAGCATTTT. Its translation: CASSTGRSPGQPQHF.

The CDR3 sequence is CASSFSGGPRSTDTQYF. CDR3 DNA: TGTGCCAGCAGCTTTAGCGGGGGGCCCAGAAGCACAGATACGCAGTATTTT. This chain links TRBV7-2 with TRBJ2-3, with 10 bases lining up with TRBD2. The V gene end was trimmed by 3 bases and the J gene end by 0 bases; junction bases not matched to a gene: 6. This CDR3 is built from 17 residues. CDR1 is SGHTA, CDR2 FQGNSA, per germline.

V and J are TRBV24-1 and TRBJ1-5; TRBD1 matches at 8 bases. Looked up from germline, CDR1 is KGHDR and CDR2 is SFDVKD. V trimming: 4 bases; J trimming: 6 bases; junction bases outside the gene matches: 7. The CDR3 length is 15 residues. CDR3 in DNA: TGTGCCACCAGTGACTCTAGGACAGGGATTCAGCCCCAGCATTTT. The encoded protein is CATSDSRTGIQPQHF.

The chain uses TRBV6-5 and TRBJ1-1, with unresolved D. The CDR3 is 16 amino acids. The V gene lost 0 bases and the J gene lost 0 bases, with 11 bases spanning the gap. CDR1 is MNHEY, CDR2 SVGAGI, per germline. The CDR3 bases are TGTGCCAGCAGTTACTCCTCCCGGACCATGAACACTGAAGCTTTCTTT. Protein product: CASSYSSRTMNTEAFF.

This clone was observed once. The chain is built from TRBV19 and TRBJ1-5, with D uncertain. Germline lookup yields CDR1 LNHDA and CDR2 SQIVND (reference sequence). CDR3 length equals 17 residues. Trimming cost V 3 bases and J 3 bases, with 18 bases left between them. Written as DNA, the CDR3 is TGTGCCAGTAGTATCCCCGGATGGGCCTATAACAATCAGCCCCAGCATTTT. Residues: CASSIPGWAYNNQPQHF.

The chain is built from TRBV27 and TRBJ2-3; TRBD1 matches at 8 bases. J gave up 3 bases and V 4 bases, and 6 bases lay outside the gene matches. CDR1 MNHEY and CDR2 SMNVEV come from the germline V gene (reference sequence). This CDR3 contains 15 residues. The CDR3 here is CASSSRGRSTDTQYF. The CDR3 bases are TGTGCCAGCAGTTCCAGGGGGCGGTCGACAGATACGCAGTATTTT.

This rearrangement joins TRBV3-1 (or the pseudogene TRBV3-2) to TRBJ1-1; D perhaps matches TRBD1 (5 bases). V was shortened by 0 bases and J by 4 bases, with 15 bases between the two germline ends. This CDR3 comprises 16 residues. CDR1 is LGHDT, CDR2 YNNKEL, per germline (reference sequence). CDR3: CASSQDLSAGGTEAFF. In DNA, the CDR3 is TGTGCCAGCAGCCAAGACCTCTCAGCGGGGGGCACTGAAGCTTTCTTT.

The rearrangement joins TRBV2 to TRBJ1-6; tentatively, D is TRBD1 (5 bases). V was trimmed by 6 bases and J by 0 bases, leaving 9 bases between them. The CDR3 loop spans 15 amino acids. Germline V lookup: CDR1 SNHLY, CDR2 FYNNEI. CDR3 in DNA: TGTGCCAGCAGCCCCAGGGTCTCCTATAATTCACCCCTCCACTTT. Amino acids: CASSPRVSYNSPLHF.

On this clone itself: At one of its ends the junction is not consistent with the germline gene, which may arise from a read error. The chain is built from TRBV5-8 and TRBJ2-2; D gene uncertain. This CDR3 has 8 residues. Germline CDR1 and CDR2: SGHTS and YDEGEE. The CDR3 sequence is CASRETIF. CDR3 DNA sequence: TGTGCCAGCAGGGAAACCATTTTT.

The rearrangement uses TRBV6-5 and TRBJ2-1; D is unclear. This CDR3 comprises 16 residues. V was pared by 0 bases and J by 2 bases, with 11 bases between. The germline CDR1 and CDR2 sequences are MNHEY and SVGAGI. The CDR3 is CASSYSALPAYNEQFF. The CDR3 DNA reads as TGTGCCAGCAGTTACTCGGCACTCCCCGCCTACAATGAGCAGTTCTTC.

The rearrangement joins TRBV28 to TRBJ1-4; 7 nucleotides align to TRBD1. The CDR3 extends over 14 amino acids. With V trimmed by 2 bases and J by 8 bases, 5 bases remained unmatched. Per the germline V gene, CDR1 is MDHEN and CDR2 is SYDVKM. CDR3 in DNA: TGTGCCAGCAGTTTAAGAGGGACAGTCGAAAAACTGTTTTTT. It translates to CASSLRGTVEKLFF.

The chain joins TRBV6-5 to TRBJ1-3; TRBD1 is a possible D gene (6 bases). Trimming cost V 2 bases and J 1 base, with 12 bases left between them. The CDR3 sequence is 16 residues long. Germline-derived CDR1 and CDR2 are MNHEY and SVGAGI. The CDR3 bases are TGTGCCAGCAGTTACCTATGGGGGGCGTCTGGAAACACCATATATTTT. The encoded protein is CASSYLWGASGNTIYF.

The genes are TRBV19 and TRBJ2-7; possibly TRBD2 for D (7 bases). Per the germline V gene, CDR1 is LNHDA and CDR2 is SQIVND (reference sequence). V lost 3 bases and J lost 2, with 14 bases in between. The CDR3 totals 15 residues. The CDR3 spells CASSMGGGATYEQYF. In DNA, the CDR3 is TGTGCCAGTAGTATGGGGGGGGGCGCGACCTACGAGCAGTACTTC.

This clone has only one observation. The chain couples TRBV2 to TRBJ2-1; D is unclear. Trimming stripped 7 bases from V and 6 bases from J, with 4 bases between. Germline CDR1 SNHLY, CDR2 FYNNEI. CDR3 length: 10 residues. The CDR3 reads CASTINEQFF. CDR3 sequence (DNA): TGTGCCAGCACAATCAATGAGCAGTTCTTC.

The chain links TRBV27 to TRBJ1-2; TRBD1 might be the D (6 bases). Germline-derived CDR1 and CDR2 are MNHEY and SMNVEV (reference sequence). Trimming cost V 6 bases and J 8 bases, with 19 bases left between them. CDR3 size: 14 residues. CDR3: CASSAKGWGRGYTF. CDR3 bases: TGTGCCAGCAGCGCTAAGGGGTGGGGGCGGGGCTACACCTTC.

This chain joins TRBV11-2 and TRBJ1-3; 7 positions match TRBD1. The CDR3 runs to 15 residues. With V trimmed by 5 bases and J by 4 bases, 8 bases remained unmatched. Germline CDR1 is SGHAT and CDR2 is FQNNGV. The CDR3: CASSEQGSTGNTIYF. The CDR3 coding sequence is TGTGCCAGCAGCGAACAGGGGAGTACAGGAAACACCATATATTTT.

This chain links TRBV11-2 with TRBJ2-1; D is perhaps TRBD1 (5 bases). The CDR3 consists of 18 residues. Trimming pared 2 bases from V and 3 bases from J, leaving 20 bases between. Per germline, CDR1 SGHAT and CDR2 FQNNGV. DNA of the CDR3: TGTGCCAGCAGCTTACTCCCCCGACAGCCTCGATTCTACAATGAGCAGTTCTTC. It encodes CASSLLPRQPRFYNEQFF.

The chain employs TRBV19 and TRBJ1-5; 7 bases fit TRBD1. Germline CDR1 LNHDA, CDR2 SQIVND (reference sequence). Unmatched junction bases numbered 16, after V lost 7 bases and J lost 4 bases. The CDR3 has 17 amino acids. The CDR3 DNA reads as TGTGCCAGTACAACAGGAAGACAGGGATGGTCAAATCAGCCCCAGCATTTT. Amino acid sequence: CASTTGRQGWSNQPQHF.

This clone was seen a few times. The gene calls are TRBV9 and TRBJ1-3; D might be TRBD1 (6 bases). V was clipped by 0 bases and J by 4 bases, with 11 bases between them. The CDR3 is 15 amino acids. Germline-derived CDR1 and CDR2 are SGDLS and YYNGEE. CDR3 in DNA: TGTGCCAGCAGCGTAGCCCCCGACAGGGGAAACACCATATATTTT. Its protein product is CASSVAPDRGNTIYF.

This clone was recorded only once. The chain combines TRBV7-8 with TRBJ1-5, with a possible D match to TRBD1 (6 bases). Per the germline V gene, CDR1 is SGHVS and CDR2 is FQNEAQ. V lost 1 base, J lost 0 bases, and 10 bases lay in between. The CDR3 covers 16 residues. The chain's CDR3 is CASSLGQVNSNQPQHF. DNA of the CDR3: TGTGCCAGCAGCTTAGGACAGGTTAATAGCAATCAGCCCCAGCATTTT.